This record concerns one T cell receptor beta chain sequence. As originally analysed: From reference gene primer amplification, estimates of nucleated cell counts were derived. TCRdb keeps only in-frame clones here, not all; method: immunoSEQ multiplex PCR. For V, J and clone size, that table is used; D and trimming come from the DNA. The data show 200,000 to 250,000 clones, with 85% to 90% seen just once and about 5.9% held by the top ten. The data are from a study of blood T cell repertoires in COVID-19. Study context: Material from acute and convalescent COVID-19 was sourced from the United States, Italy and Spain. The cDNA or gDNA used as material had been derived from T cells, B-cell-depleted T cells, or PBMCs.

The CDR3 contains 16 residues. The V end lost 0 bases, the J end lost 4 bases, and 12 bases lay between the germline ends. Germline V gene sequence: CDR1 LGHNA, CDR2 YSLEER. Sequencing input: peripheral blood. The sequence was obtained from a man aged 55 to 69 with acute or convalescent COVID-19. This chain uses TRBV4-3 with TRBJ2-2; perhaps TRBD2 as D (5 bases). DNA of the CDR3: TGCGCCAGCAGCCAAGATTTGGTTGGACTCACCGGGGAGCTGTTTTTT. This codes for CASSQDLVGLTGELFF.